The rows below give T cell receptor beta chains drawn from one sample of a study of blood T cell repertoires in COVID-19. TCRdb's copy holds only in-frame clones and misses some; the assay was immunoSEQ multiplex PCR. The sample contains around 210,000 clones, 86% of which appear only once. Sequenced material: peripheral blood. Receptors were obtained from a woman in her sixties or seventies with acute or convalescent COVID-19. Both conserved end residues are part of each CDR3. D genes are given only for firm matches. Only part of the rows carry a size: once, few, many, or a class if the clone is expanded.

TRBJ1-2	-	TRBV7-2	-	CASSSSTANYGYTF	TGTGCCAGCAGCTCCTCGACAGCTAACTATGGCTACACCTTC
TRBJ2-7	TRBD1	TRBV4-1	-	CASSQERRGTGGSSRYEQYF	TGCGCCAGCAGCCAAGAAAGGCGCGGGACAGGGGGCTCTAGTAGGTACGAGCAGTACTTC
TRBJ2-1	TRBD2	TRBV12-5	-	CASGLILASGSYNEQFF	TGTGCTAGTGGTTTGATACTAGCTAGCGGCTCCTACAATGAGCAGTTCTTC
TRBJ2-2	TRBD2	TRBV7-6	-	CASSLPGTTTGELFF	TGTGCCAGCAGCTTACCCGGGACTACCACCGGGGAGCTGTTTTTT
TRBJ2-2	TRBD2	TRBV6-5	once	CASSYSGGTNTGELFF	TGTGCCAGCAGTTACTCGGGGGGGACGAACACCGGGGAGCTGTTTTTT
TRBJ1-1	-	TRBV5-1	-	CASSPGRGKAFF	TGCGCCAGCTCGCCGGGGAGGGGGAAAGCTTTCTTT
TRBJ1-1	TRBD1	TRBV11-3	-	CASSLEGRGLIVNTEAFF	TGTGCCAGCAGCTTAGAGGGCAGGGGGCTAATAGTGAACACTGAAGCTTTCTTT
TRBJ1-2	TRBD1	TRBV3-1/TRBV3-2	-	CASRRQGDYGYTF	TGTGCCAGCAGGCGACAGGGTGACTATGGCTACACCTTC
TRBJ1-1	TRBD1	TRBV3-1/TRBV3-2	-	CASSPRDRLNTEAFF	TGTGCCAGCAGCCCACGGGACAGATTGAACACTGAAGCTTTCTTT
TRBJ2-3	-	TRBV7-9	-	CASSFWAGSTDTQYF	TGTGCCAGCAGCTTTTGGGCGGGCAGCACAGATACGCAGTATTTT
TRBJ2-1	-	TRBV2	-	CASRSTYPLAGPANNEQFF	TGTGCCAGCAGATCCACCTATCCCCTCGCGGGACCCGCGAACAATGAGCAGTTCTTC
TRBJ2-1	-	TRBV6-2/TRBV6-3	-	CASSFGGPSYNEQFF	TGTGCCAGCAGTTTTGGAGGCCCCTCCTACAATGAGCAGTTCTTC
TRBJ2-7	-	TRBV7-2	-	CASSLTSSYEQYF	TGTGCCAGCAGCTTGACTAGCTCCTACGAGCAGTACTTC
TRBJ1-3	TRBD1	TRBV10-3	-	CAILQGANTIYF	TGTGCCATACTCCAGGGGGCAAACACCATATATTTT
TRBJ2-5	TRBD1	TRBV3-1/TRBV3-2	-	CASSQQGAETQYF	TGTGCCAGCAGCCAACAGGGGGCAGAGACCCAGTACTTC
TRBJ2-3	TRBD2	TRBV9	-	CASSTSGSLNTDTQYF	TGTGCCAGCAGCACCAGCGGGAGCCTTAACACAGATACGCAGTATTTT
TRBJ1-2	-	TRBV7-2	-	CASSLANLFEGRNYGYTF	TGTGCCAGCAGCTTAGCAAACCTGTTCGAGGGTCGTAACTATGGCTACACCTTC
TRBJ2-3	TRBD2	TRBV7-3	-	CASSLGTSGTDTQYF	TGTGCCAGCAGCTTAGGGACTAGCGGCACAGATACGCAGTATTTT
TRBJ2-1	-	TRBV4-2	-	CASSQVSTPGSYNEQFF	TGTGCCAGCAGCCAAGTGTCTACCCCGGGATCCTACAATGAGCAGTTCTTC
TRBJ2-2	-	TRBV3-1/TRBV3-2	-	CAGRDYTGELFF	TGTGCCGGCCGGGACTACACCGGGGAGCTGTTTTTT
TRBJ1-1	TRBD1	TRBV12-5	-	CASGPPTGGNTEAFF	TGTGCTAGTGGACCTCCTACAGGGGGGAACACTGAAGCTTTCTTT
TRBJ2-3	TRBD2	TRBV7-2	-	CASSLVSSGGADTQYF	TGTGCCAGCAGCTTAGTCAGTAGCGGGGGGGCAGATACGCAGTATTTT
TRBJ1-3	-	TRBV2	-	CASSRSGNTIYF	TGTGCCAGCAGCCGCTCTGGAAACACCATATATTTT
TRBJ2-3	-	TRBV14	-	CASSQGETGTQYF	TGTGCCAGCAGCCAGGGAGAGACTGGCACGCAGTATTTT
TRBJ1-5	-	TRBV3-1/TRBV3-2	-	CASSQAAGGADQPQHF	TGTGCCAGCAGCCAAGCGGCGGGCGGGGCCGATCAGCCCCAGCATTTT
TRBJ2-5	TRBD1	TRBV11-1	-	CASSPGTGNSETQYF	TGTGCCAGCAGCCCTGGGACAGGGAATTCGGAGACCCAGTACTTC
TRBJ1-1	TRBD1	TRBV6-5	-	CASKVQGMTEAFF	TGTGCCAGCAAGGTACAGGGGATGACTGAAGCTTTCTTT
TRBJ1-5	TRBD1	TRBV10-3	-	CAISLTGPHQPQHF	TGTGCCATCAGTTTGACAGGGCCTCATCAGCCCCAGCATTTT
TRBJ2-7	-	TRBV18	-	CASSPISAGLGTYEQYF	TGTGCCAGCTCACCAATTTCGGCGGGTCTGGGGACCTACGAGCAGTACTTC
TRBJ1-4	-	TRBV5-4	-	CASGRVATNEKLFF	TGTGCCAGCGGCAGGGTTGCAACTAATGAAAAACTGTTTTTT
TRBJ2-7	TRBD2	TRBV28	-	CASSLIWREGKDEQYF	TGTGCCAGCAGTTTAATTTGGCGGGAGGGCAAGGACGAGCAGTACTTC
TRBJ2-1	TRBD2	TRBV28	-	CASILGGAGGYNEQFF	TGTGCCAGCATCTTAGGTGGTGCGGGAGGATACAATGAGCAGTTCTTC
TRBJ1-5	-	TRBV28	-	CASQTGESNQPQHF	TGTGCCAGTCAGACAGGTGAAAGCAATCAGCCCCAGCATTTT
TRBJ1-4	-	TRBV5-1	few	CASTVEGEKLFF	TGCGCCAGCACGGTAGAGGGTGAAAAACTGTTTTTT
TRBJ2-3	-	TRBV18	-	CASSPLPGGSLTDTQYF	TGTGCCAGCTCACCACTCCCGGGGGGCTCCCTCACAGATACGCAGTATTTT
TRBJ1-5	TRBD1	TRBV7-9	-	CASRGQGTNQPQHF	TGTGCCAGCAGGGGACAGGGGACCAATCAGCCCCAGCATTTT
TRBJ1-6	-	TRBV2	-	CASIGGTGGPRAPLHF	TGTGCCAGCATCGGGGGTACAGGAGGGCCGAGGGCACCCCTCCACTTT
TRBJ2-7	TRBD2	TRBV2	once	CASSGALGLAGTYEQYF	TGTGCCAGCAGTGGAGCCCTGGGACTAGCGGGAACTTACGAGCAGTACTTC
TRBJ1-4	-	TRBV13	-	CASRVGGNEKLFF	TGTGCCAGCAGGGTCGGGGGTAATGAAAAACTGTTTTTT
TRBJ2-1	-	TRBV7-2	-	CASSPRLAYNEQFF	TGTGCCAGCAGCCCTAGGCTAGCCTACAATGAGCAGTTCTTC
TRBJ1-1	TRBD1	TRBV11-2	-	CASSQGAPVGAFF	TGTGCCAGCAGCCAGGGGGCTCCGGTCGGAGCTTTCTTT
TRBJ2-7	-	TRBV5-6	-	CASSLLQGAIYEQYF	TGTGCCAGCAGCCTGCTACAGGGAGCCATCTACGAGCAGTACTTC
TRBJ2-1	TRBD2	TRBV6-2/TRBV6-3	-	CASSSMSGRYYNEQFF	TGTGCCAGCAGTTCGATGAGCGGGAGGTACTACAATGAGCAGTTCTTC
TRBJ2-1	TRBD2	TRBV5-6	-	CASSLGGSSYNEQFF	TGTGCCAGCAGCTTAGGCGGGAGCTCCTACAATGAGCAGTTCTTC
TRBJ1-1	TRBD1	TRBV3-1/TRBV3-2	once	CASSPRQGRTGPTNTEAFF	TGTGCCAGCAGCCCTCGCCAAGGCCGGACAGGGCCAACGAACACTGAAGCTTTCTTT
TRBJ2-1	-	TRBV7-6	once	CASSLWRNSYNEQFF	TGTGCCAGCAGCCTTTGGAGGAACTCCTACAATGAGCAGTTCTTC
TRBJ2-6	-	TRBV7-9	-	CASSIQGANVLTF	TGTGCCAGCAGCATCCAGGGGGCCAACGTCCTGACTTTC
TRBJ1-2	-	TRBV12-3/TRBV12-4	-	CASSLNTAYGYTF	TGTGCCAGCAGTTTGAACACAGCCTATGGCTACACCTTC
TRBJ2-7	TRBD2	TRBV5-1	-	CASSSSGLYEQYF	TGCGCCAGCAGTTCTAGCGGGTTGTACGAGCAGTACTTC
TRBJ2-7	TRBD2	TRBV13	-	CASSKAGRSYEQYF	TGTGCCAGCAGCAAAGCGGGAAGATCCTACGAGCAGTACTTC
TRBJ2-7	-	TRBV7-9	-	CASSLEGRGAYEQYF	TGTGCCAGCAGCTTAGAGGGGCGGGGAGCCTACGAGCAGTACTTC
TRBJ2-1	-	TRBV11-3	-	CASRSPTRNNEQFF	TGTGCCAGCAGATCCCCGACTAGAAATAATGAGCAGTTCTTC
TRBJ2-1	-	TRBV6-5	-	CASSYSGTEQFF	TGTGCCAGCAGTTACTCTGGGACAGAGCAGTTCTTC
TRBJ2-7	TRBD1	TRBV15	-	CATSKDRGRGEQYF	TGTGCCACCAGCAAGGACAGGGGGCGGGGAGAGCAGTACTTC
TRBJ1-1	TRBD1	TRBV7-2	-	CASSPRTGMNTEAFF	TGTGCCAGCAGCCCTAGGACAGGGATGAACACTGAAGCTTTCTTT
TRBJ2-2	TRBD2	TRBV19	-	CASSIRGGRAGELFF	TGTGCCAGTAGTATACGGGGGGGAAGGGCCGGGGAGCTGTTTTTT
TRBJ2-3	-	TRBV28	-	CASSFVAEPTDTQYF	TGTGCCAGCAGTTTTGTAGCGGAGCCCACAGATACGCAGTATTTT
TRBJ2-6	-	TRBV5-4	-	CASSLDSGAGANVLTF	TGTGCCAGCAGCTTGGATTCGGGGGCTGGGGCCAACGTCCTGACTTTC
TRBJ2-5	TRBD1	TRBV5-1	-	CASSLWRPRGLGETQYF	TGCGCCAGCAGCTTGTGGAGACCCAGGGGGTTAGGGGAGACCCAGTACTTC
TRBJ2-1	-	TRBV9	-	CASSVDRHQFF	TGTGCCAGCAGCGTTGACCGACATCAGTTCTTC